The source of this T cell receptor (beta chain) is a study of blood T cells in healthy people across ages. The total RNA that was extracted per sample amounted to at least 5.5 micrograms. A second PCR of roughly 7 to 11 cycles used a sample-barcoded 5' primer and a J-beta primer mix. Unique molecular identifiers of 12 random nucleotides labeled each cDNA. TCRdb independently ran MiXCR on the 5' RACE reads; one entry per CDR3 protein. The data show roughly 700,000 distinct CDR3 sequences, more than 20% seen once. These records were also assigned to another study, of T cells of mothers and their children. That source reports: Samples were provided by three healthy Caucasian mothers and their six children.

Input material: blood. This clonotype was obtained from a boy between 5 and 17 years old in good health.

CDR3 coding DNA: TGCAGTGCTAGAGAGGATCCTTACGAGCAGTACTTC. Translating it yields CSAREDPYEQYF. The V gene is TRBV20-1, the J gene TRBJ2-7; no reliable D call. The length of the CDR3 is 12 residues. V gave up 0 bases and J gave up 4 bases, with 7 bases separating them. Germline CDR1 is DFQATT and CDR2 is SNEGSKA (reference sequence).